Presented here are 2 T cell receptor beta chains from one specimen sequenced in a study of T cell repertoires in cytomegalovirus infection (dated 2019 in TCRdb). The treatment or condition label of this sample denotes: in vitro stimulation with specific CMV peptide epitopes to enrich CMV-specific T cells. The listed sequencing device is Illumina HiSeq 1500. The public reads were reprocessed in TCRdb via fastp at Q25 and MiXCR, keeping in-frame beta chains. Each entry merges the rows of one CDR3 protein and shows their most common DNA and genes. This sample holds roughly 990,000 distinct CDR3 sequences; roughly a third were observed only once. The biggest ten clones account for roughly 12% of the sample. The antigens these receptors bind are not known. The sequencing used cultured CD8+ T cells from PBMCs, collected from culture after CMV antigen stimulation. The receptors come from a human donor in good health (CMV status not recorded). Some clones in this sample may be carry-over from other donors' samples.

Turning to this clonotype: This may come from a read error, since a much larger clone is one base off. The chain has TRBV7-1 and TRBJ2-2; D unresolved. TRBV7-1 is given ORF status, its function remaining uncertain. The CDR3 loop spans 13 amino acids. For the CDR3, the DNA is TGTGTCAGCAGCCCGCCCTTGCCCGGGGAGCTGTTTTTT. Translated: CVSSPPLPGELFF.

This clonotype was seen many times. This chain uses TRBV7-6 with TRBJ2-1; TRBD2 is a possible D gene (6 bases). Germline CDR1 is SGHVS and CDR2 is FNYEAQ. The CDR3 is made up of 15 amino acids. V lost 1 base, J lost 3 bases, and 10 bases lay in between. CDR3 sequence: CASSLGREVYNEQFF. In DNA form, the CDR3 reads TGTGCCAGCAGCTTAGGGCGGGAAGTCTACAATGAGCAGTTCTTC.